This TCR beta chain is from a study of response to subunit inactivated influenza vaccine. Using its own MiXCR run on the RT-PCR reads, TCRdb lists one record per CDR3 protein. There are 600,000 to 850,000 distinct CDR3 sequences in the sample; 14% occur only once, and approximately 7.6% lies in the top ten. The CDR3 extends over 15 amino acids. CDR1 is MDHEN and CDR2 is SYDVKM in the germline V gene. To note about this clonotype: The antigen is unknown. Compared with germline, one end of the junction differs, possibly owing to a read error.

Study results and caveats: There was a suggestion from the authors that each seasonal influenza vaccination recruits few new T cells.

This material consisted of PBMCs from blood, taken roughly 2 weeks before vaccination. This sequence was found in a man over 45 who received an inactivated influenza vaccine. The V and J genes are TRBV28 and TRBJ2-3; TRBD1 aligns across 8 bases. The CDR3 region has the DNA TGTGCCAGCAGTTTCACAGGGGGGCGCACTGATACGCAGTATTTT. Translation gives CASSFTGGRTDTQYF.